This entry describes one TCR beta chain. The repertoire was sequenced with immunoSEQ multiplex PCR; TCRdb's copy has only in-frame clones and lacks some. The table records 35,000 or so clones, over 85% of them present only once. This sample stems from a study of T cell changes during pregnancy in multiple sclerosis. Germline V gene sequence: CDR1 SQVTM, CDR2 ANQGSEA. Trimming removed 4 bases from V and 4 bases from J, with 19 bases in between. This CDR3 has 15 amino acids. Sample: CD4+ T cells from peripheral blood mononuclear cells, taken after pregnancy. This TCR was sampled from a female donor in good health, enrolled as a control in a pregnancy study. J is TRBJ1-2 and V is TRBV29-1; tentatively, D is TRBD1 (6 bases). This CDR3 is CSVGISRGFGYGYTF. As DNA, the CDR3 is TGCAGCGTTGGAATTAGCAGGGGCTTCGGCTATGGCTACACCTTC.